This entry lists 10 T cell receptor beta chains sequenced from one sample in a study of CD4 T cells in relation to SARS-CoV-2 and coronaviruses. No antigen is known for these receptors. Here immunoSEQ multiplex PCR was the method, and the copy in TCRdb shows in-frame clones only, minus some. This table has about 36,000 clones, 75% to 85% appearing once. Sequenced sample: memory CD4+ T cells from PBMCs, cultured in vitro. Receptor source: an adult with COVID-19.

This chain links TRBV23-1 with TRBJ2-7, with 8 bases matching TRBD1. TRBV23-1 is marked as an open reading frame, function uncertain. After removal of 6 bases from V and 2 bases from J, the junction contained 18 bases not matched to a gene. This CDR3 has 18 amino acids. CDR3 region: CASSIPGTGFLLTYEQYF. The CDR3 nucleotides read TGCGCCAGCAGCATACCCGGGACAGGTTTCCTACTGACCTACGAGCAGTACTTC.

This chain joins TRBV9 and TRBJ2-7; D perhaps matches TRBD1 (5 bases). V was cut by 4 bases and J by 0 bases, with 14 bases left in between. The germline V gene encodes CDR1 SGDLS and CDR2 YYNGEE. The CDR3 extends over 15 amino acids. CDR3 residues: CASSPSPDNSYEQYF. The CDR3 bases are TGTGCCAGCAGCCCGTCACCGGACAACTCCTACGAGCAGTACTTC.

This chain links TRBV28 with TRBJ1-3; D is unclear. V was cut by 3 bases and J by 0 bases, with 9 bases left in between. The CDR3 has 15 residues. Germline lookup yields CDR1 MDHEN and CDR2 SYDVKM. The CDR3 coding sequence is TGTGCCAGCAGTTTGACGCGACTCTCTGGAAACACCATATATTTT. It yields the protein CASSLTRLSGNTIYF.

The chain uses TRBV28 and TRBJ2-5; perhaps TRBD1 as D (5 bases). V was shortened by 2 bases and J by 0 bases, with 10 bases between the two germline ends. Germline V gene sequence: CDR1 MDHEN, CDR2 SYDVKM. The CDR3 sequence is 15 residues long. The CDR3 spells CASSLLTGNQETQYF. CDR3 DNA sequence: TGTGCCAGCAGTTTACTTACAGGAAACCAAGAGACCCAGTACTTC.

The chain couples TRBV5-1 to TRBJ1-1; D is perhaps TRBD1 (5 bases). The CDR3 is made up of 14 amino acids. V was shortened by 4 bases and J by 1 base, with 11 bases between the two germline ends. CDR1 SGHRS and CDR2 YFSETQ come from the germline V gene. CDR3 loop: CASSLSGQNTEAFF. DNA of the CDR3: TGCGCCAGCAGCCTTTCAGGGCAGAACACTGAAGCTTTCTTT.

V and J are TRBV7-2 and TRBJ2-1; D uncertain. The CDR3 loop spans 13 amino acids. Germline CDR1 reads SGHTA; CDR2 reads FQGNSA. V lost 5 bases, J lost 4 bases, and 9 bases lay in between. The CDR3 bases are TGTGCCAGCAGCCCGACGGAATACAATGAGCAGTTCTTC. Protein sequence: CASSPTEYNEQFF.

The rearrangement joins TRBV6-4 to TRBJ1-2; D may be TRBD1 (6 bases). Germline V gives CDR1 MRHNA, CDR2 SNTAGT. The CDR3 spans 13 residues. Trimming removed 6 bases from V and 7 bases from J, with 15 bases in between. CDR3 residues: CASSRLGGAGYTF. The CDR3 nucleotides read TGTGCCAGCAGCCGCCTCGGGGGGGCTGGCTACACCTTC.

The J gene is TRBJ1-2, the V gene TRBV6-6, with D maybe TRBD1 (5 bases). The germline V gene encodes CDR1 MNHNY and CDR2 SVGAGI (reference sequence). Trimming left V 6 bases short and J 4 bases short, with 12 bases between. This CDR3 region has 13 residues. CDR3 DNA: TGTGCCAGCAGGGGCAGGCAGGGCTATGGCTACACCTTC. Its protein is CASRGRQGYGYTF.

The chain recombines TRBV5-1 with TRBJ2-3, with D perhaps matching TRBD2 (6 bases). The germline CDR1 and CDR2 sequences are SGHRS and YFSETQ. The V end was cut by 5 bases, the J end by 1 base, with 11 bases between. This CDR3 is 14 amino acids long. CDR3 amino acids: CASSLSGGTDTQYF. CDR3 sequence (DNA): TGCGCCAGCAGTTTGTCGGGAGGCACAGATACGCAGTATTTT. Full variable domain (outside the CDR3, taken from reference TRBV5-1 and TRBJ2-3): KAGVTQTPRYLIKTRGQQVTLSCSPISGHRSVSWYQQTPGQGLQFLFEYFSETQRNKGNFPGRFSGRQFSNSRSEMNVSTLELGDSALYLCASSLSGGTDTQYFGPGTRLTVL.

This chain links TRBV6-5 with TRBJ2-2; 8 nucleotides line up with TRBD2. V lost 2 bases to trimming and J lost 6 bases; unmatched junction nucleotides: 8. This CDR3 has 16 residues. Germline CDR1 is MNHEY and CDR2 is SVGAGI. The CDR3, as DNA: TGTGCCAGCAGTTACGGGAAGCGGGAGTTAGCCGGGGAGCTGTTTTTT. Protein sequence: CASSYGKRELAGELFF.